This T cell receptor beta chain derives from a study of cytomegalovirus exposure and HLA in healthy donors (dated by TCRdb to the late 2010s). With respect to the entire study: An earlier analysis of roughly 610 of the donors reported over 250 Gb of sequence data and 117 million unique TCR beta sequences obtained from about 179 million T cells. Roughly 300 gigabases of sequencing data and 91 million or so unique TCR sequences made up an early release that covered under 750 HLA-typed donors. The genetic ancestry cluster associated with self-reported Caucasian donors included around 76% of the roughly 410 genotyped donors. The study was designed to test whether signatures of past pathogen exposure could be identified by cataloging public T cell receptors. The study used immunosequencing to profile the T cell repertoires of 666 subjects and linked those repertoires to cytomegalovirus serostatus. A separate validation cohort of approximately 130 different subjects was used in addition to the 666-subject first cohort. To predict cytomegalovirus infection status, the study brought together high-throughput TCR immunosequencing, statistical association of individual TCRs with disease status, and machine learning. To study patterns of TCR occurrence, a later analysis re-analyzed previously published TCR beta repertoires from 666 donors and added high-resolution HLA genotyping. The later analysis used no new phenotypic data to find candidate immune exposures, relying instead on TCR beta sequences and their occurrence across donors. In an earlier analysis of several hundred of the donors, high-throughput TCR beta sequencing was used to judge whether each TCR beta V gene segment behaved as functional or pseudogenic. Donor age, sex, ethnicity and CMV serostatus were compiled together with the repertoire data. Genome-wide SNP genotypes for about 65% of the 666 donors were used in a later genetic analysis, which treated that subset as a discovery cohort. Every discovery cohort repertoire had been produced on one sequencing platform. Both class I and class II loci were covered by HLA typing, at four-digit resolution. Typing coverage differed by locus: A, B, C, DRB1 and DQB1 were typed in about 629-640 donors, DQA1 in approximately 520, DPA1 in some 610, and DPB1 in approximately 450. Several DR-DQ haplotypes were handled as single units for association and clustering because linkage in the cohort was strong. Among approximately 370 genotyped donors of the cohort, an average of approximately 200,000 unique TCR beta nucleotide sequences was sequenced per donor, of which 15% to 20% were non-productive.

Overall study outcomes, separate from this receptor: Some IMGT-functional V segments, including TRBV6-2 and TRBV6-3, could not be distinguished by the 87-base-pair reads and were therefore excluded. A further reported finding was that TCR beta sequences accurately predicted the HLA-A and HLA-B alleles for most subjects in the first cohort. A later analysis found that HLA-associated TCR beta chains were more clonally expanded and had lower generation probabilities than equally common non-associated chains. It was suggested by the authors that the approach could potentially be generalized to other disease states and immunological phenotypes. Cytomegalovirus status was reported to be diagnosed by the classifier with high specificity and sensitivity in both the original and validation cohorts. Assigning TCR associations to individual alleles was difficult when HLA alleles, especially DR and DQ, strongly co-occurred. While some public TCRs were present in many individuals, most TCR sequences turned up only very rarely across donors. In a later analysis, TCR association rates were found to vary across HLA loci, with the most associated TCRs seen for DRB1 alleles and the fewest for HLA-C alleles. According to a later analysis, most CMV-associated TCR beta chains appeared to be HLA-restricted, and the HLA associations seemed to be driven largely by CMV exposure. A later analysis associated 16,951 TCR beta sequences with specific HLA alleles at a false discovery rate of 0.05. In an earlier analysis of some 500 of the donors, most TCR beta V segments appeared in productive rearrangements about 87% or about 30% of the time, broadly matching IMGT annotations. Because HLA typing was unavailable for some donors at each locus, only the typed subset was used in association tests. The study gave a list of some 150 TCR beta chains associated with cytomegalovirus. A few of the identified cytomegalovirus-associated TCR beta chains were confirmed in vitro to be specific for cytomegalovirus antigens. Presence/absence analyses assumed roughly uniform sequencing depth across donors, an assumption that may not hold. The sequencing pipeline was judged likely to have produced a cluster of highly shared sequence variants as a technical artifact. A later genetic analysis reported fewer N-insertions in productive TCRs among donors in an Asian-associated ancestry cluster than the approximately 700-donor mean. Linkage disequilibrium might explain the correlated functional status among segregating V segments, but an unknown experimental factor could not be excluded. Several of the top co-occurrence clusters appeared to be linked to parvovirus B19, influenza, CMV and Epstein-Barr virus, according to a later analysis. The earlier analysis of about 600 of the donors excluded some 15 rarely observed V segments, including chromosome 9 orphons, because counts were too low. Immune exposure information for the cohort was limited to CMV serostatus. In this cohort, only TCR beta chains were sequenced, and detectable features were limited by the absence of alpha or paired-chain data. An association between a missense DCLRE1C variant and V-gene and J-gene trimming of TCR beta chains was found in a later genetic analysis and replicated in an independent cohort.

In total, fewer than 750 healthy bone marrow donors made up the cohort. At the time of sampling, every cohort member was nominally healthy, though immune exposures that went unrecorded were likely present. The donor tested CMV seronegative and was one of the 352 seronegative cohort members. A peripheral blood sample was collected from each donor, and TCR beta sequencing was performed on peripheral blood mononuclear cells. The Qiagen DNeasy Blood Extraction Kit was used to extract genomic DNA from the blood cell samples. A word on this clone: It has no known antigen specificity. No much larger clone exists at a distance of one base, and base qualities are not known. This same CDR3 is encoded by further DNA sequences in the sample.

V loses 6 bases at its end and J loses 7 bases; junction bases beyond the gene matches: 11. The germline V gene provides CDR1 KGHSH and CDR2 LQKENI. The CDR3 numbers 15 residues from cysteine through phenylalanine. Only the CDR3 DNA is retained, 45 bases long and in frame from the first base. The library was prepared using the immunoSEQ multiplex PCR assay. For the multiplex PCR, a mixture combining 60 forward primers for TCR Vbeta segments and 13 reverse primers for TCR Jbeta segments was used. The CDR3 region of rearranged TCR beta genes was amplified from genomic DNA by a multiplex PCR assay. The Illumina HiSeq System was used to sequence the amplified TCR beta libraries as 87-base-pair reads. Regarding the original processing steps: In a later analysis, roughly 80 million unique TCR beta chains were counted across the roughly 610 repertoires, and about 9.9 million of these chains were shared by at least two donors. A nearest-neighbor algorithm error-corrected the raw reads and collapsed the reads into unique sequences, merging closely related sequences to remove PCR and sequencing errors. CDR3 sequences were aligned to IMGT reference sequences to assign V, D and J gene segments. For a sequence to be retained, a match of at least six nucleotides was required to both a V gene segment and a J gene segment. A rearrangement counted as productive if the CDR3 had no stop codons and remained in frame with V and J, and every other rearrangement counted as non-productive. CDR3 was defined by IMGT convention, running from the second conserved V-encoded cysteine to the conserved J-encoded phenylalanine. Sequences without an unambiguous match to a single V gene segment were excluded from the earlier analysis of about 600 of the donors. In an earlier analysis of some 590 of the donors, V segments were called functional above 56.7% productive rearrangements and were called segregating when the between-donor standard deviation exceeded 5%. A statistical classification framework was built to diagnose cytomegalovirus status from the catalog of TCR beta chain sequences. In a later analysis, V and J genes were assigned by comparing TCR nucleotide sequences against IMGT/GENE-DB human TR gene sequences. The TCRdist pipeline was used in a later analysis to assign CDR3 sequences and most-parsimonious VDJ recombination scenarios. In a later analysis, every TCR beta chain was defined by the combination of its CDR3 amino acid sequence and its V-gene family, and reads without a unique V-gene family were dropped. A later analysis removed 600 or so highly shared, low-generation-probability nucleotide sequences to deal with suspected cross-contamination and a sequencing artifact. A later analysis calculated a clonal expansion index for each public chain from normalized within-repertoire ranks of inferred template counts. In a later analysis, generation probabilities were computed using a VDJ recombination model fitted to out-of-frame rearrangements, and the results were checked against IGoR. In a later analysis, TCR-TCR, TCR-HLA and TCR-CMV co-occurrence was scored with hypergeometric tests, and a repertoire-size bias correction was applied to TCR pairs. In a later analysis, false discovery rates were estimated by permuting HLA or CMV assignments 20 times. A later analysis grouped co-occurring TCRs with DBSCAN, adding TCRdist sequence similarity when clustering within HLA-allele-positive subsets. Co-occurrence clustering excluded repertoires with fewer than 30,000 or more than 120,000 public chains, plus five with anomalous nucleotide sharing. TCRdb obtained this table from immuneACCESS and retained in-frame rearrangements with V and J assigned. These tables miss some clones; where compared with another copy, unresolved V genes account for less than half of the shortfall, and the remainder is unexplained. V, J and clone size are taken as reported in that table, and D and trimming were inferred from the DNA itself. The sample has under 250,000 clones on record, around 78% of them singletons. The top ten clones comprise 1.5% to 2% of the sample.

Sequencing input: PBMCs. The receptor was derived from a man under 40 in good health and CMV-seronegative. The chain employs TRBV18 and TRBJ1-5; 8 central nucleotides agree with TRBD1. The DNA sequence is TGTGCCAGCTCCCCCGGACAGGGCGAGAGGCAGCCCCAGCATTTT. Translated, it reads CASSPGQGERQPQHF. Reference TRBV18 and TRBJ1-5 proteins supply the regions before and after the CDR3; the full variable domain is: NAGVMQNPRHLVRRRGQEARLRCSPMKGHSHVYWYRQLPEEGLKFMVYLQKENIIDESGMPKERFSAEFPKEGPSILRIQQVVRGDSAAYFCASSPGQGERQPQHFGDGTRLSIL.